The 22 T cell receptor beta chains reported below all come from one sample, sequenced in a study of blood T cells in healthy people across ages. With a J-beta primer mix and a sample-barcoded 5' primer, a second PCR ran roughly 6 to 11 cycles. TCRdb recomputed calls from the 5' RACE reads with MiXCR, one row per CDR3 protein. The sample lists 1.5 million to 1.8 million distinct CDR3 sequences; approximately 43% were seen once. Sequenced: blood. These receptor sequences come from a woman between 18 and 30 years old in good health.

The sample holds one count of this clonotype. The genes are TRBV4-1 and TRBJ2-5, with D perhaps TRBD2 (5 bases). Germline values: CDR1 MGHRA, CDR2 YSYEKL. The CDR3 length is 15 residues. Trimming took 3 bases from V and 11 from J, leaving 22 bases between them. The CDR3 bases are TGCGCCAGCAGCCAGACGGGGAGCCGTAATGGGGAGCAGTACTTC. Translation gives CASSQTGSRNGEQYF.

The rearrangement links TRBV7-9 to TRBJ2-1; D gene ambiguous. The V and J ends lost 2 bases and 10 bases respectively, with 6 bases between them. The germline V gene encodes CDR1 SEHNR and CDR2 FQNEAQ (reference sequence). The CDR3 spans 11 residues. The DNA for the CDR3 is TGTGCCAGCAGCTTAACGCTCGAGCAGTTCTTC. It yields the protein CASSLTLEQFF.

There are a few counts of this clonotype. The CDR3 DNA sequence: TGTGCCAGCAGCCCGGACGGGAACAATCAGCCCCAGCATTTT. Translating gives CASSPDGNNQPQHF. This chain connects TRBV12-3 or TRBV12-4 to TRBJ1-5, with D unresolved. V lost 6 bases to trimming and J lost 3 bases, with 12 bases between them. This CDR3 comprises 14 residues.

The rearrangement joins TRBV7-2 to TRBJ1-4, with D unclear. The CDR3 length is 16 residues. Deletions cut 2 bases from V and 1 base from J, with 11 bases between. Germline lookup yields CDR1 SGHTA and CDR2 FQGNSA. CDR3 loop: CASSLHGSLTNEKLFF. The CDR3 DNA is TGTGCCAGCAGCTTACACGGCAGTTTAACTAATGAAAAACTGTTTTTT. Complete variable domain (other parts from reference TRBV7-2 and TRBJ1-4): GAGVSQSPSNKVTEKGKDVELRCDPISGHTALYWYRQSLGQGLEFLIYFQGNSAPDKSGLPSDRFSAERTGGSVSTLTIQRTQQEDSAVYLCASSLHGSLTNEKLFFGSGTQLSVL.

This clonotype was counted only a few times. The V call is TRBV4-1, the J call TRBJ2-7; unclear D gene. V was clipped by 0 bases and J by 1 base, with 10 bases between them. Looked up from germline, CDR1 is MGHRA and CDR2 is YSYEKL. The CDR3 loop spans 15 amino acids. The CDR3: CASSQDITESYEQYF. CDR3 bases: TGCGCCAGCAGCCAAGATATAACCGAATCCTACGAGCAGTACTTC.

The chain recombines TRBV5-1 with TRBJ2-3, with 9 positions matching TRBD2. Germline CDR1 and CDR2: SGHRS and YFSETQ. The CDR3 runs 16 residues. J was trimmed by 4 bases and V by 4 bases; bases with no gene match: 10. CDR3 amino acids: CASSGWKRGASDTQYF. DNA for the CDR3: TGCGCCAGCAGCGGCTGGAAGCGGGGGGCCTCAGATACGCAGTATTTT.

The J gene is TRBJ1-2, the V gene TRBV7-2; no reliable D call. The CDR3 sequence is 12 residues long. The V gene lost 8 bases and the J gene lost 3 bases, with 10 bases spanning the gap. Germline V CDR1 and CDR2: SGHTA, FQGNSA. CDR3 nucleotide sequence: TGTGCCAGCGGCTCACGGGACTATGGCTACACCTTC. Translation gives CASGSRDYGYTF.

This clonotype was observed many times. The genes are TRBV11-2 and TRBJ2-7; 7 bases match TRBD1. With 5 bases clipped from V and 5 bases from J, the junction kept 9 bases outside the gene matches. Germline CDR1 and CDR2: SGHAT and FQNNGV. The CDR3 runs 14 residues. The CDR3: CASSPGTVLDEQYF. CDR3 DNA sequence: TGTGCCAGCAGCCCCGGGACAGTCCTCGACGAGCAGTACTTC. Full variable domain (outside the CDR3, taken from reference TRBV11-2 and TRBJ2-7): EAGVAQSPRYKIIEKRQSVAFWCNPISGHATLYWYQQILGQGPKLLIQFQNNGVVDDSQLPKDRFSAERLKGVDSTLKIQPAKLEDSAVYLCASSPGTVLDEQYFGPGTRLTVT.

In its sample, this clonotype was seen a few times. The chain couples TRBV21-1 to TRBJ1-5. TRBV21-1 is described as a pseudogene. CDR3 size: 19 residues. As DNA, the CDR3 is TGTGCCAGCAGCAGGAGAGACAGGGCACCTCCTCACAGCAATCAGCCCCAGCATTTT. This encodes CASSRRDRAPPHSNQPQHF.

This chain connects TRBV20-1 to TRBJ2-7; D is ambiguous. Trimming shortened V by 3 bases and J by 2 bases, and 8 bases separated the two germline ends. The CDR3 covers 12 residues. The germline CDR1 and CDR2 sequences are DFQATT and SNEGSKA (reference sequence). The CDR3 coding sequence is TGCAGTGCTAGCTTCTTAGCCTACGAGCAGTACTTC. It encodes CSASFLAYEQYF.

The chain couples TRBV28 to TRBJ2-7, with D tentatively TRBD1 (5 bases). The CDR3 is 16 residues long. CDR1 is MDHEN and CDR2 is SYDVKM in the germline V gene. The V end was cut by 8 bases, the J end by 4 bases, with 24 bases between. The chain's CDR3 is CASEVRGQLREYEQYF. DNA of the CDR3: TGTGCCAGCGAAGTCCGAGGACAACTACGTGAATACGAGCAGTACTTC.

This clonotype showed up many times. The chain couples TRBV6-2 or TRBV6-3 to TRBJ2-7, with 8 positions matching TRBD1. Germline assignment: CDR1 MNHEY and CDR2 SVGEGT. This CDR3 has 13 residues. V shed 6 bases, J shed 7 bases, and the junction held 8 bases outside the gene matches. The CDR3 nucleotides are TGTGCCAGCAGCCCAAGGACAGGGAGAGAGCAGTACTTC. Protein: CASSPRTGREQYF.

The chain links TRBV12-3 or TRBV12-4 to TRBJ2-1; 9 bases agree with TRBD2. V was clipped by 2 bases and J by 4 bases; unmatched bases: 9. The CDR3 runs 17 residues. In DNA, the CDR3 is TGTGCCAGCAGTTTATCCGGCGAGACTAGCGGTTACAATGAGCAGTTCTTC. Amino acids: CASSLSGETSGYNEQFF.

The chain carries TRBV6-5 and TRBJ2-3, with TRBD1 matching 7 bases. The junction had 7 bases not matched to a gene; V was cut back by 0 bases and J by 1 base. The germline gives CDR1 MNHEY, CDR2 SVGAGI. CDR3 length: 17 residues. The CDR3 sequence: CASSYSTGVFRTDTQYF. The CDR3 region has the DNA TGTGCCAGCAGTTACTCCACAGGGGTATTCCGCACAGATACGCAGTATTTT.

CDR3 bases: TGCGCCAGCAGCCAATCCCGCGGGAACTACAATGAGCAGTACTTC. This gives the protein CASSQSRGNYNEQYF. This chain uses TRBV4-3 with TRBJ2-4; D may be TRBD2 (6 bases). The germline CDR1 and CDR2 sequences are LGHNA and YSLEER. The CDR3 totals 15 residues. Between the trimmed V and J ends, which lost 2 bases and 13 bases, there was a span of 21 bases.

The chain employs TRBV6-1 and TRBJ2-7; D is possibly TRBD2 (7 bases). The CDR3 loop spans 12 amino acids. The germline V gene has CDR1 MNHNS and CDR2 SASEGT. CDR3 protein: CGGGGRGYEQYF. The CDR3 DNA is TGTGGGGGGGGCGGGAGAGGTTACGAGCAGTACTTC.

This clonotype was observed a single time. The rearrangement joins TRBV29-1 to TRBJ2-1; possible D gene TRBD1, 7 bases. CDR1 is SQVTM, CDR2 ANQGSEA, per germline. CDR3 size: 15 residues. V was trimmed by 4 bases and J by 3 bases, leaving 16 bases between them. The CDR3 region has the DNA TGCAGCGTTGGGGGGGACAGTCACTGCTACAATGAGCAGTTCTTC. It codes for CSVGGDSHCYNEQFF.

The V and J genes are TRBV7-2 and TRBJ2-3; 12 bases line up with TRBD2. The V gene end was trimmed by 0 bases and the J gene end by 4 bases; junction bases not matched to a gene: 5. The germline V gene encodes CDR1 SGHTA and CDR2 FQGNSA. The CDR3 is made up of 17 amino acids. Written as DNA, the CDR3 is TGTGCCAGCAGCTTAGCGCGACTAGCGGGAGACCCAGATACGCAGTATTTT. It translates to CASSLARLAGDPDTQYF.

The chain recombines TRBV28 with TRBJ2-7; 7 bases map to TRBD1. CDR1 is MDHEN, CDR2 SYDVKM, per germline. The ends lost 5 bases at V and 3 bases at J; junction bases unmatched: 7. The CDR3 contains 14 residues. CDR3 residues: CASSPGTVGYEQYF. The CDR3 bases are TGTGCCAGCAGTCCCGGGACAGTCGGCTACGAGCAGTACTTC.

The CDR3 here is CASSETSGSRNEQFF. The CDR3 nucleotides are TGTGCCAGCAGCGAGACTAGCGGGAGCCGGAATGAGCAGTTCTTC. The chain couples TRBV6-2 or TRBV6-3 to TRBJ2-1, with 12 bases identical to TRBD2. CDR1 is MNHEY and CDR2 is SVGEGT in the germline V gene. J gave up 7 bases and V 6 bases, and 7 bases lay outside the gene matches. The CDR3 has 15 amino acids.

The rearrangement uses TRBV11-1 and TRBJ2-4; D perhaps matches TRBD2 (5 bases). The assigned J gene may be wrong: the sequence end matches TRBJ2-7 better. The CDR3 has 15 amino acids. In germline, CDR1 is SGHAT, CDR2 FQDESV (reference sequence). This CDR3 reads CASRPRGQRNYEQYF. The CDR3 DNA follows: TGTGCCAGCCGACCCCGAGGGCAGCGAAACTACGAGCAGTACTTC.

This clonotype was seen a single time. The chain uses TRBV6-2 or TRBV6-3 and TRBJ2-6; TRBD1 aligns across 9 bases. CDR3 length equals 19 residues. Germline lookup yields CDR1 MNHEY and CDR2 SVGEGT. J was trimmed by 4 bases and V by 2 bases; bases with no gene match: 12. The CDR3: CASSYMTGQGGSGANVLTF. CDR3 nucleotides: TGTGCCAGCAGTTACATGACGGGACAGGGAGGTTCCGGGGCCAACGTCCTGACTTTC.